The clone carrying this T cell receptor (beta chain) was seen repeatedly, ten times or more. The data derive from a study of patients and donors after allogeneic stem cell transplantation. TCRdb reanalysed the RT-PCR reads using MiXCR and keeps one entry per CDR3 protein. The data show roughly 960,000 distinct CDR3 sequences, 18% seen once. Trimming removed 2 bases from V and 6 bases from J; junction bases left unmatched: 6. Per germline, CDR1 LGHNA and CDR2 YNFKEQ. CDR3 length equals 16 residues. The specimen sequenced was blood, either unsorted or a sorted T cell fraction (not recorded which). This sequence joins TRBV4-2 and TRBJ2-1; TRBD1 matches 11 bases. The TCR sequence derives from a human donor who was either an allogeneic HSCT recipient or a stem cell or donor lymphocyte infusion donor (not recorded which). It is not recorded whose cells these are; they may come from a transplant donor. CDR3 protein: CASSQWTGGGVNEQFF. CDR3 nucleotide sequence: TGTGCCAGCAGCCAATGGACAGGGGGCGGGGTCAATGAGCAGTTCTTC.